A single sample gave rise to the 16 T cell receptor beta chains below, sequenced in a study of memory CD4+ T cells and cytomegalovirus serostatus. Single viable CD3+CD4+CD8-CD45RO+ cells were sorted as the memory CD4+ T cells. Clones were read by immunoSEQ multiplex PCR, and TCRdb kept only the in-frame ones, dropping some. The data hold about 45,000 clones, with roughly 78% observed a single time. The sequenced sample was memory CD4+ T cells from blood. The source of these receptors is an adult in good health and CMV-seronegative.

The J gene is TRBJ1-3, the V gene TRBV7-2; D may be TRBD1 (6 bases). V lost 8 bases to trimming and J lost 0 bases, with 8 bases between them. This CDR3 contains 13 residues. Germline CDR1 SGHTA, CDR2 FQGNSA. The CDR3 DNA is TGTGCCAGCGGGACACTCTCTGGAAACACCATATATTTT. Translation gives CASGTLSGNTIYF.

This chain uses TRBV29-1 with TRBJ1-2, with unresolved D. This CDR3 spans 13 amino acids. V was trimmed by 5 bases and J by 2 bases, leaving 12 bases between them. Germline-derived CDR1 and CDR2 are SQVTM and ANQGSEA. The CDR3 DNA reads as TGCAGCGTTATCCCCGGCCTCAACTATGGCTACACCTTC. It specifies CSVIPGLNYGYTF. Complete variable domain (other parts from reference TRBV29-1 and TRBJ1-2): SAVISQKPSRDICQRGTSLTIQCQVDSQVTMMFWYRQQPGQSLTLIATANQGSEATYESGFVIDKFPISRPNLTFSTLTVSNMSPEDSSIYLCSVIPGLNYGYTFGSGTRLTVV.

The J gene is TRBJ1-1, the V gene TRBV5-4, with 7 bases fitting TRBD1. The CDR3 covers 14 residues. V dropped 5 bases and J dropped 0; count of bases not matched to a gene: 4. From germline, CDR1 is SGHNT and CDR2 YYREEE (reference sequence). CDR3 nucleotide sequence: TGTGCCAGCAGGGATCAGGGGGTGAACACTGAAGCTTTCTTT. Translated, it gives CASRDQGVNTEAFF.

The rearrangement joins TRBV7-2 to TRBJ2-7, with a possible D match to TRBD2 (5 bases). Germline values: CDR1 SGHTA, CDR2 FQGNSA. The V end lost 4 bases, the J end lost 6 bases, and 10 bases lay between the germline ends. The CDR3 runs to 12 residues. The CDR3 sequence is CASSSAGGEQYF. CDR3 coding DNA: TGTGCCAGCAGCTCGGCGGGTGGCGAGCAGTACTTC. The variable domain in full, completed from reference TRBV7-2 and TRBJ2-7, reads GAGVSQSPSNKVTEKGKDVELRCDPISGHTALYWYRQSLGQGLEFLIYFQGNSAPDKSGLPSDRFSAERTGGSVSTLTIQRTQQEDSAVYLCASSSAGGEQYFGPGTRLTVT.

The chain is built from TRBV28 and TRBJ2-7; TRBD1 matches 7 bases. This CDR3 has 16 residues. V was clipped by 3 bases and J by 1 base; unmatched bases: 9. The germline V gene has CDR1 MDHEN and CDR2 SYDVKM. The CDR3, as DNA: TGTGCCAGCAGTTTCGCCGGGACAGCCCTATCCTACGAGCAGTACTTC. Its translation is CASSFAGTALSYEQYF.

V gene TRBV18 combines with J gene TRBJ1-3, with 10 bases matching TRBD1. Germline CDR1 reads KGHSH; CDR2 reads LQKENI. This CDR3 has 16 residues. V shed 1 base and J 2 bases; nucleotides not matched to a gene: 2. The CDR3: CASSPRDRGTGNTIYF. CDR3 DNA: TGTGCCAGCTCACCACGGGACAGGGGAACTGGAAACACCATATATTTT.

V gene TRBV11-3 combines with J gene TRBJ2-2; D gene unclear. Looked up from germline, CDR1 is SGHNT and CDR2 is YENEEA. The CDR3 covers 14 residues. The ends were cut back, 5 bases at V and 6 bases at J, with 13 bases in the middle. The CDR3 is CASSNGVSSGELFF. In nucleotides, the CDR3 is TGTGCCAGCAGCAATGGGGTGTCCTCCGGGGAGCTGTTTTTT. The complete variable domain, with remaining parts taken from reference TRBV11-3 and TRBJ2-2, reads EAGVVQSPRYKIIEKKQPVAFWCNPISGHNTLYWYLQNLGQGPELLIRYENEEAVDDSQLPKDRFSAERLKGVDSTLKIQPAELGDSAVYLCASSNGVSSGELFFGEGSRLTVL.

The chain has TRBV18 and TRBJ1-1; TRBD1 agrees at 9 bases. Germline CDR1 and CDR2: KGHSH and LQKENI. There are 12 residues in the CDR3. Losses at the gene ends were 3 bases for V and 11 bases for J; bases not matched to a gene: 4. CDR3 bases: TGTGCCAGCTCACCGGGACAGGGCGATGCTTTCTTT. Translated: CASSPGQGDAFF. Drawing the rest from reference TRBV18 and TRBJ1-1, the complete variable domain is NAGVMQNPRHLVRRRGQEARLRCSPMKGHSHVYWYRQLPEEGLKFMVYLQKENIIDESGMPKERFSAEFPKEGPSILRIQQVVRGDSAAYFCASSPGQGDAFFGQGTRLTVV.

V is TRBV7-2 and J is TRBJ2-3; 11 bases match TRBD2. The length of the CDR3 is 18 residues. With V trimmed by 0 bases and J by 0 bases, 5 bases remained unmatched. Per the germline V gene, CDR1 is SGHTA and CDR2 is FQGNSA. The CDR3 sequence: CASSLAFSGGASTDTQYF. The CDR3 DNA reads as TGTGCCAGCAGCTTAGCGTTTAGCGGGGGGGCAAGCACAGATACGCAGTATTTT.

The chain links TRBV4-2 to TRBJ2-3; TRBD2 agrees at 10 bases. CDR3 length equals 17 residues. The germline V gene has CDR1 LGHNA and CDR2 YNFKEQ. Trimming at V came to 1 base and at J to 3 bases, leaving 7 bases not matched to a gene. CDR3 bases: TGTGCCAGCAGCCAAGGGGGGAGCGGGGGGGCGACAGATACGCAGTATTTT. The encoded protein is CASSQGGSGGATDTQYF.

This rearrangement joins TRBV5-1 to TRBJ1-2; 9 positions match TRBD1. CDR1 is SGHRS, CDR2 YFSETQ, per germline. The CDR3 is 18 residues long. Trimming removed 3 bases from V and 1 base from J; junction bases left unmatched: 13. CDR3 residues: CASSYSPGTGTNNYGYTF. The DNA for the CDR3 is TGCGCCAGCAGCTATAGTCCCGGGACAGGGACTAATAACTATGGCTACACCTTC. The whole variable domain, remainder taken from reference TRBV5-1 and TRBJ1-2, is KAGVTQTPRYLIKTRGQQVTLSCSPISGHRSVSWYQQTPGQGLQFLFEYFSETQRNKGNFPGRFSGRQFSNSRSEMNVSTLELGDSALYLCASSYSPGTGTNNYGYTFGSGTRLTVV.

The chain joins TRBV28 to TRBJ1-4, with D possibly being TRBD1 (6 bases). With 4 bases removed from V and 8 bases from J, the gap between germline ends came to 14 bases. The CDR3 extends over 14 amino acids. Germline values: CDR1 MDHEN, CDR2 SYDVKM. The CDR3 protein is CASSSTGTGEKLFF. The CDR3 bases are TGTGCCAGCAGTTCCACAGGGACTGGGGAAAAACTGTTTTTT.

The J gene is TRBJ1-3, the V gene TRBV5-4; 7 nucleotides line up with TRBD1. This CDR3 comprises 17 residues. From germline, CDR1 is SGHNT and CDR2 YYREEE (reference sequence). V lost 4 bases, J lost 0 bases, and 10 bases stayed unmatched. The CDR3 DNA follows: TGTGCCAGCAGCGCCCAGACAGGGTTCCTCTCTGGAAACACCATATATTTT. Its protein product is CASSAQTGFLSGNTIYF.

The CDR3 bases are TGCAGCGTAGGGGGACAGGGGAGTAACTATGGCTACACCTTC. Residues: CSVGGQGSNYGYTF. The J gene is TRBJ1-2, the V gene TRBV29-1; 10 nucleotides line up with TRBD1. CDR3 length equals 14 residues. Germline V lookup: CDR1 SQVTM, CDR2 ANQGSEA. The J segment lost 1 base and the V segment lost 6 bases, leaving 5 bases of the junction unmatched.

The chain employs TRBV6-1 and TRBJ1-5; 7 bases align to TRBD1. The CDR3 spans 15 residues. V was pared by 3 bases and J by 0 bases, with 2 bases of the junction left unmatched. In germline, CDR1 is MNHNS, CDR2 SASEGT. CDR3 sequence: CASSDGTVSNQPQHF. CDR3 DNA: TGTGCCAGCAGTGATGGGACAGTTAGCAATCAGCCCCAGCATTTT.

This clone came up a few times. The J gene is TRBJ1-3, the V gene TRBV4-3, with D possibly TRBD1 on 5 matching bases. CDR3 length: 14 residues. Trimming cost V 6 bases and J 5 bases, with 14 bases left between them. Germline loops: CDR1 LGHNA, CDR2 YSLEER. In nucleotides, the CDR3 is TGCGCCAGCAGTCACGACAGTTCCCGAAACACCATATATTTT. Its translation is CASSHDSSRNTIYF.